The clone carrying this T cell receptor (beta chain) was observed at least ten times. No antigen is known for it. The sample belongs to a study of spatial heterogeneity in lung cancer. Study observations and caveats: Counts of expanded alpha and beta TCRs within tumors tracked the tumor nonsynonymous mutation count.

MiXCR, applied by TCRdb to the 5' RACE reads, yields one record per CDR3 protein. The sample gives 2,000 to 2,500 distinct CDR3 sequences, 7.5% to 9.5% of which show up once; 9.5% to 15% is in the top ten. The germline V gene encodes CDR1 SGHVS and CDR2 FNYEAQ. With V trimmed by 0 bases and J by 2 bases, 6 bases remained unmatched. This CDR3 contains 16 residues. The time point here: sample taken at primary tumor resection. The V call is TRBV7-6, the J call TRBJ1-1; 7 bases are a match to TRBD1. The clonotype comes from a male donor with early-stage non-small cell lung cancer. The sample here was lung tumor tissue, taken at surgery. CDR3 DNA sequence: TGTGCCAGCAGCTTAGCTCTGAGGGGGCTCAACACTGAAGCTTTCTTT. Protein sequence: CASSLALRGLNTEAFF.